This note documents a single TCR beta chain sequence. This entry belongs to a study of blood T cell repertoires in COVID-19. Whole-study context: The United States, Italy and Spain supplied acute and convalescent COVID-19 samples. T cells, B-cell-depleted T cells, or PBMCs provided the cDNA or gDNA that served as material.

Looked up from germline, CDR1 is LNHNV and CDR2 is YYDKDF (reference sequence). V was pared by 0 bases and J by 2 bases, with 11 bases between. The CDR3 sequence is 17 residues long. Per the original methods: Estimated nucleated cell counts came from reference gene primer amplification. Clones were read by immunoSEQ multiplex PCR, and TCRdb kept only the in-frame ones, dropping some. V and J calls and clone size follow that table, whereas D and trimming were derived from the DNA. The sample lists around 270,000 clones; about 86% were seen once. This clonotype was obtained from a person aged 70 to 85 with COVID-19, enrolled during active disease. The chain combines TRBV15 with TRBJ2-6, with D unclear. The sample consisted of peripheral blood. CDR3 DNA: TGTGCCACCAGCAGAGAAGACTGGTTTCCTGGGGCCAACGTCCTGACTTTC. This sequence encodes CATSREDWFPGANVLTF.